The 13 T cell receptor beta chains below come from one sample, sequenced in a study of blood T cell dynamics during melanoma immunotherapy. Documented time point: week 3, after first cycle of checkpoint inhibitor. Assay: immunoSEQ multiplex PCR; the TCRdb copy retains only in-frame clones and omits some. The sample includes approximately 13,000 clones, roughly 90% seen only once; the top ten take approximately 5%. Sequenced material: blood, taken from a patient treated with checkpoint blockade. These receptors came from a human donor with melanoma.

A remark on this clone: A read error may account for a junction end that differs from germline. J is TRBJ2-2 and V is TRBV6-5, with no clear D. The CDR3 contains 13 residues. Germline lookup yields CDR1 MNHEY and CDR2 SVGAGI. In DNA, the CDR3 is TGTGCCAGCAGTGACTCAGACACCGGGGAGCTGTTTTTT. Translated, it gives CASSDSDTGELFF.

V usage is TRBV7-3 and J usage is TRBJ2-1, with 8 positions matching TRBD2. V lost 5 bases to trimming and J lost 6 bases; unmatched junction nucleotides: 9. The V gene's germline CDR1 is SGHTA and CDR2 FQGTGA. The CDR3 is 15 amino acids. The CDR3 region is CASSETSARANEQFF. In nucleotides, the CDR3 is TGTGCCAGCAGCGAGACTAGCGCTCGGGCCAATGAGCAGTTCTTC.

The genes are TRBV20-1 and TRBJ2-3; no clear D. The V gene lost 7 bases and the J gene lost 2 bases, with 7 bases spanning the gap. Germline V CDR1 and CDR2: DFQATT, SNEGSKA (reference sequence). CDR3 length: 11 amino acids. The CDR3: CSVGPTDTQYF. The DNA for the CDR3 is TGCAGTGTCGGCCCCACAGATACGCAGTATTTT.

The V call is TRBV25-1, the J call TRBJ2-1; D not certain. In germline, CDR1 is MGHDK, CDR2 SYGVNS. The CDR3 extends over 17 amino acids. The V end was cut by 2 bases, the J end by 4 bases, with 18 bases between. The CDR3 reads CASSENLGSIPYNEQFF. The CDR3 coding sequence is TGTGCCAGCAGTGAAAATCTCGGTTCAATTCCTTACAATGAGCAGTTCTTC.

The gene calls are TRBV4-3 and TRBJ1-2, with D possibly matching TRBD1 (5 bases). Trimming pared 1 base from V and 3 bases from J, leaving 15 bases between. The CDR3 has 16 amino acids. The V gene's germline CDR1 is LGHNA and CDR2 YSLEER. CDR3 in amino acids: CASSQGVGRADYGYTF. Written as DNA, the CDR3 is TGCGCCAGCAGCCAAGGCGTTGGCAGGGCAGACTATGGCTACACCTTC.

This sequence joins TRBV5-8 and TRBJ1-3, with D uncertain. Germline assignment: CDR1 SGHTS and CDR2 YDEGEE. With 6 bases removed from V and 4 bases from J, the gap between germline ends came to 14 bases. The CDR3 covers 14 residues. The CDR3 reads CASTHIEGGNTIYF. DNA of the CDR3: TGTGCCAGCACCCATATTGAAGGGGGAAACACCATATATTTT.

The J gene is TRBJ2-7, the V gene TRBV5-4, with 8 bases identical to TRBD2. There are 16 residues in the CDR3. Germline CDR1 is SGHNT and CDR2 is YYREEE (reference sequence). Losses at the gene ends were 4 bases for V and 0 bases for J; bases not matched to a gene: 9. The CDR3 is CASSQWTSLLSYEQYF. The CDR3 bases are TGTGCCAGCAGCCAGTGGACTAGCCTCCTCTCCTACGAGCAGTACTTC. Looking up the rest from reference TRBV5-4 and TRBJ2-7 gives the full variable domain: ETGVTQSPTHLIKTRGQQVTLRCSSQSGHNTVSWYQQALGQGPQFIFQYYREEENGRGNFPPRFSGLQFPNYSSELNVNALELDDSALYLCASSQWTSLLSYEQYFGPGTRLTVT.

This clone has more than one count but fewer than ten. The chain links TRBV27 to TRBJ1-2; D gene uncertain. Trimming removed 6 bases at V and 8 bases at J, with 16 bases between. Germline CDR1 is MNHEY and CDR2 is SMNVEV (reference sequence). The CDR3 consists of 13 residues. CDR3 in amino acids: CASRTGPREGYTF. The CDR3 DNA reads TGTGCCAGCAGGACCGGGCCCCGGGAGGGCTACACCTTC.

The chain carries TRBV13 and TRBJ2-1; the D gene is possibly TRBD1 (5 bases). The CDR3 sequence is 14 residues long. Germline CDR1 is PRHDT and CDR2 is FYEKMQ (reference sequence). The ends were cut back, 2 bases at V and 2 bases at J, with 7 bases in the middle. Here the CDR3 DNA reads TGTGCCAGCAGCTTAACAGGACCCTACAATGAGCAGTTCTTC. This codes for CASSLTGPYNEQFF. Filled out from reference TRBV13 and TRBJ2-1, the complete variable domain reads AAGVIQSPRHLIKEKRETATLKCYPIPRHDTVYWYQQGPGQDPQFLISFYEKMQSDKGSIPDRFSAQQFSDYHSELNMSSLELGDSALYFCASSLTGPYNEQFFGPGTRLTVL.

V and J are TRBV7-9 and TRBJ2-2, with unresolved D. The germline V gene has CDR1 SEHNR and CDR2 FQNEAQ (reference sequence). The length of the CDR3 is 14 residues. V shed 5 bases and J shed 7 bases, with 14 bases lying between them. The CDR3 DNA is TGTGCCAGCAGCCCTACAGAGGACGGCGGGGAGCTGTTTTTT. Protein sequence: CASSPTEDGGELFF.

The V call is TRBV27, the J call TRBJ2-5, with TRBD2 identical over 10 bases. V lost 5 bases to trimming and J lost 3 bases; unmatched junction nucleotides: 9. Germline V gene lookup returns CDR1 MNHEY and CDR2 SMNVEV (reference sequence). The CDR3 has 16 amino acids. The CDR3 sequence: CASSLFGGLAEETQYF. The CDR3 region has the DNA TGTGCCAGCAGTCTCTTTGGCGGACTAGCGGAAGAGACCCAGTACTTC.

The CDR3 region has the DNA TGTGCCAGCAGCACCGGGACTAGCTCGCCCGAGCAGTACTTC. As protein: CASSTGTSSPEQYF. The V and J genes are TRBV6-6 and TRBJ2-7; 9 bases fit TRBD2. CDR3 length: 14 amino acids. Germline loops: CDR1 MNHNY, CDR2 SVGAGI (reference sequence). The V gene end was trimmed by 6 bases and the J gene end by 6 bases; junction bases not matched to a gene: 9.

This chain connects TRBV2 to TRBJ2-7; D is unresolved. The V end lost 7 bases, the J end lost 2 bases, and 6 bases lay between the germline ends. The CDR3 has 11 residues. The germline CDR1 and CDR2 sequences are SNHLY and FYNNEI. The CDR3: CASIVPYEQYF. The CDR3 nucleotides read TGTGCCAGCATCGTACCCTACGAGCAGTACTTC.